The clone carrying this TCR beta chain turned up a few times. This sample is drawn from a study of lung T cells in sarcoidosis with Löfgren's syndrome. Germline V lookup: CDR1 SNHLY, CDR2 FYNNEI. Trimming shortened V by 10 bases and J by 0 bases, and 7 bases separated the two germline ends. This CDR3 has 12 residues. From the reads, TCRdb called clonotypes with MiXCR, one entry per CDR3 protein. The repertoire holds tens of thousands of distinct CDR3 sequences, with around 20% as singletons. Sample: CD4+ T cells from PBMCs. The receptor was isolated from a human donor with sarcoidosis (Löfgren's syndrome or another form), or a control subject (not recorded which). The chain combines TRBV2 with TRBJ2-1; D perhaps matches TRBD2 (5 bases). The DNA for the CDR3 is TGTGCCAACGGGGACTCCTACAATGAGCAGTTCTTC. Protein product: CANGDSYNEQFF.